Sequencing of this TCR beta chain was carried out in a study of blood T cell repertoires in COVID-19. About the research overall: Sources were T cells, B-cell-depleted T cells, or PBMCs; the material itself was cDNA or gDNA.

TCRdb keeps only in-frame clones here, not all; method: immunoSEQ multiplex PCR. The repertoire has fewer than 150,000 clones, more than 80% of them found once; the top ten carry approximately 9%. The V and J ends lost 4 bases and 5 bases, in that order; junction bases with no gene match: 4. The CDR3 has 14 residues. Germline CDR1 reads SGHDT; CDR2 reads YYEEEE. Material for sequencing was peripheral blood. This receptor was obtained from a woman of 80 years or more in a cohort sampled during active or convalescent COVID-19. The rearrangement uses TRBV5-6 and TRBJ1-2; 11 bases align to TRBD1. The CDR3 DNA is TGTGCCAGCAGCGCGGACAGGGGGCGTTATGGCTACACCTTC. Residues: CASSADRGRYGYTF.